These 18 T cell receptor beta chains were all obtained from the same sample, sequenced in a study of shared clonotypes between healthy human individuals. Method: immunoSEQ multiplex PCR; TCRdb's copy keeps in-frame clones and lacks some. The sample holds more than 850,000 clones, more than 75% seen once. Sequenced material: memory CD4+ T cells from PBMCs. Subset in this sample: CD45RA-negative fraction. The receptors come from a man aged 18-30 years in good health. Some clones in this sample may be carry-over from other donors' samples.

The chain couples TRBV11-2 to TRBJ2-5; the D is unclear. Per germline, CDR1 SGHAT and CDR2 FQNNGV. The CDR3 extends over 13 amino acids. The ends were cut back, 2 bases at V and 3 bases at J, with 7 bases in the middle. The CDR3 spells CASSLMAEETQYF. Here the CDR3 DNA reads TGTGCCAGCAGCTTAATGGCGGAAGAGACCCAGTACTTC.

Remarks on this clone: The junction departs from germline at one end; a sequencing error may be responsible. The chain has TRBV14 and TRBJ2-6; D remains unclear. The CDR3 spans 13 residues. Germline V gene data show CDR1 as SGHDN and CDR2 as FVKESK. For the CDR3, the DNA is TGTGCCGGCAGGAACTCTGGGGCCAACGTCCTGACTTTC. Its translation: CAGRNSGANVLTF.

DNA of the CDR3: TGTGCCAGCAGCCTCGCAGGGGAGAGGTACAATGAGCAGTTCTTC. Translation gives CASSLAGERYNEQFF. The chain couples TRBV9 to TRBJ2-1, with TRBD1 as a possible D gene (6 bases). The CDR3 runs 15 residues. Germline values: CDR1 SGDLS, CDR2 YYNGEE. Trimming cost V 4 bases and J 4 bases, with 15 bases left between them.

This clone was seen a few times. The chain links TRBV5-6 to TRBJ2-7; 7 bases line up with TRBD1. V shed 4 bases, J shed 6 bases, and the junction held 7 bases outside the gene matches. The germline CDR1 and CDR2 sequences are SGHDT and YYEEEE. The CDR3 sequence is 13 residues long. CDR3 amino acids: CASSLLTGAEQYF. DNA of the CDR3: TGTGCCAGCAGCCTACTAACAGGGGCCGAGCAGTACTTC.

This rearrangement joins TRBV15 to TRBJ2-1, with 7 bases identical to TRBD1. The length of the CDR3 is 13 residues. V lost 2 bases and J lost 10; bases outside the gene matches: 5. The germline CDR1 and CDR2 sequences are LNHNV and YYDKDF (reference sequence). The CDR3 loop reads CATSRITGVEQFF. The CDR3 DNA sequence: TGTGCCACCAGCAGAATAACAGGGGTAGAGCAGTTCTTC. Using reference TRBV15 and TRBJ2-1 for the parts outside the CDR3, the full variable domain is DAMVIQNPRYQVTQFGKPVTLSCSQTLNHNVMYWYQQKSSQAPKLLFHYYDKDFNNEADTPDNFQSRRPNTSFCFLDIRSPGLGDTAMYLCATSRITGVEQFFGPGTRLTVL.

The chain carries TRBV14 and TRBJ2-6; D ambiguous. In germline, CDR1 is SGHDN, CDR2 FVKESK. The CDR3 totals 15 residues. The V end was cut by 5 bases, the J end by 4 bases, with 12 bases between. CDR3 region: CASSSRMRGANVLTF. Written as DNA, the CDR3 is TGTGCCAGCAGCTCTCGGATGAGAGGGGCCAACGTCCTGACTTTC.

This clone was seen at least ten times. This chain joins TRBV29-1 and TRBJ2-2; 9 nucleotides agree with TRBD1. This CDR3 comprises 16 residues. The V and J ends lost 1 base and 2 bases, in that order; junction bases with no gene match: 5. The germline gives CDR1 SQVTM, CDR2 ANQGSEA. CDR3 DNA sequence: TGCAGCGTTGAAGGAAGACAGGGGGTTAACACCGGGGAGCTGTTTTTT. Residues: CSVEGRQGVNTGELFF.

This clone was seen a few times. J is TRBJ1-5 and V is TRBV7-2, with D unresolved. The CDR3 runs to 13 residues. Germline assignment: CDR1 SGHTA and CDR2 FQGNSA. Trimming removed 4 bases from V and 7 bases from J, with 11 bases in between. In DNA, the CDR3 is TGTGCCAGCAGCTACTCGGAGGGACAGCCCCAGCATTTT. Translation: CASSYSEGQPQHF.

The chain is built from TRBV28 and TRBJ1-2; D remains ambiguous. Germline V CDR1 and CDR2: MDHEN, SYDVKM. CDR3 length: 12 amino acids. The germline V and J ends were trimmed by 4 bases and 4 bases, with 7 bases remaining between them. For the CDR3, the DNA is TGTGCCAGCAGTTCGAACTCCTATGGCTACACCTTC. Protein: CASSSNSYGYTF.

Here the CDR3 DNA reads TGTGCCAGCAGTGAACGGCCAGGGGCTCATCAGCCCCAGCATTTT. It is translated as CASSERPGAHQPQHF. The chain employs TRBV6-1 and TRBJ1-5; D perhaps matches TRBD1 (6 bases). The V gene lost 2 bases and the J gene lost 5 bases, with 13 bases spanning the gap. The CDR3 spans 15 residues. Per the germline V gene, CDR1 is MNHNS and CDR2 is SASEGT.

The chain recombines TRBV5-1 with TRBJ2-7; D could derive from TRBD1 or TRBD2 (5 bases each). V was trimmed by 4 bases and J by 3 bases, leaving 20 bases between them. The germline V gene encodes CDR1 SGHRS and CDR2 YFSETQ. The CDR3 has 16 amino acids. In DNA form, the CDR3 reads TGCGCCAGCAGCACTCAACCGGGACCGATGATCTACGAGCAGTACTTC. It encodes CASSTQPGPMIYEQYF. The full variable domain, in which reference TRBV5-1 and TRBJ2-7 provide the parts outside the CDR3, is KAGVTQTPRYLIKTRGQQVTLSCSPISGHRSVSWYQQTPGQGLQFLFEYFSETQRNKGNFPGRFSGRQFSNSRSEMNVSTLELGDSALYLCASSTQPGPMIYEQYFGPGTRLTVT.

As concerns this clone: One base away lies a much larger clone, so this may be a sequencing read error. Additional DNA sequences in this sample encode the identical CDR3. This rearrangement joins TRBV7-2 to TRBJ2-7; D not resolved. Germline CDR1 reads SGHTA; CDR2 reads FQGNSA. This CDR3 is built from 12 residues. The V and J ends lost 5 bases and 0 bases respectively, with 5 bases between them. Here the CDR3 reads CASSPSSYEQYF. The DNA for the CDR3 is TGTGCCAGCAGCCCTAGCTCCTACGAGCAGTACTTC.

The J gene is TRBJ2-2, the V gene TRBV19, with 8 bases that match TRBD1. V dropped 5 bases and J dropped 2; count of bases not matched to a gene: 1. This CDR3 comprises 14 residues. Per germline, CDR1 LNHDA and CDR2 SQIVND (reference sequence). CDR3 residues: CASSDRGNTGELFF. DNA for the CDR3: TGTGCCAGTAGTGACAGGGGAAACACCGGGGAGCTGTTTTTT.

The CDR3 spells CASSLQGGYTEAFF. CDR3 in DNA: TGTGCCAGCTCACTGCAAGGTGGGTACACTGAAGCTTTCTTT. This sequence joins TRBV18 and TRBJ1-1; D is unclear. This CDR3 is 14 amino acids long. Between the trimmed V and J ends, which lost 4 bases and 3 bases, there was a span of 12 bases. Germline lookup yields CDR1 KGHSH and CDR2 LQKENI.

The CDR3 sequence is CAWSSGGYTEQYF. In DNA, the CDR3 is TGTGCCTGGAGTAGTGGCGGGTACACCGAGCAGTACTTC. V usage is TRBV30 and J usage is TRBJ2-7; perhaps TRBD2 as D (5 bases). V lost 2 bases and J 6 bases, leaving 14 bases between the germline ends. Per the germline V gene, CDR1 is GTSNPN and CDR2 is SVGIG (reference sequence). The CDR3 is 13 amino acids.

The CDR3 region has the DNA TGTGCCAGCAGCTTAGGAGGGGGGGGCACTGAAGCTTTCTTT. Translating gives CASSLGGGGTEAFF. The chain has TRBV7-2 and TRBJ1-1, with D possibly being TRBD1 (6 bases). Trimming stripped 1 base from V and 4 bases from J, with 10 bases between. The germline CDR1 and CDR2 sequences are SGHTA and FQGNSA. The CDR3 consists of 14 residues.

The chain joins TRBV6-6 to TRBJ1-1; 7 nucleotides line up with TRBD1. This CDR3 has 16 amino acids. The germline gives CDR1 MNHNY, CDR2 SVGAGI (reference sequence). V shed 5 bases and J 5 bases; nucleotides not matched to a gene: 14. The CDR3 sequence: CASSASPRQGDTEAFF. The DNA of the CDR3 is TGTGCCAGCAGTGCGTCTCCCCGGCAGGGGGATACTGAAGCTTTCTTT.

V is TRBV19 and J is TRBJ1-2, with D perhaps matching TRBD1 (5 bases). The germline gives CDR1 LNHDA, CDR2 SQIVND (reference sequence). The CDR3 runs 16 residues. The V end was cut by 0 bases, the J end by 8 bases, with 19 bases between. The CDR3 loop is CASSIDGARRVKGYTF. The CDR3 DNA reads as TGTGCCAGTAGTATAGATGGAGCTCGCAGGGTTAAGGGCTACACCTTC.